One and the same sample provided the 7 T cell receptor beta chains below, sequenced in a study of blood T cell repertoires in COVID-19. Clones were read by immunoSEQ multiplex PCR, and TCRdb kept only the in-frame ones, dropping some. This sample has 40,000 to 50,000 clones; 70% to 90% occur once, and the top ten carry over 8.5%. The sample consisted of peripheral blood. These receptors all stem from a man aged 50-59 years with active COVID-19.

The V gene is TRBV5-4, the J gene TRBJ2-3; TRBD2 matches 10 bases. V dropped 4 bases and J dropped 2; count of bases not matched to a gene: 4. This CDR3 spans 15 amino acids. Looked up from germline, CDR1 is SGHNT and CDR2 is YYREEE (reference sequence). The CDR3, as DNA: TGTGCCAGCAGCAGCGGGGGGGCGAACACAGATACGCAGTATTTT. It is translated as CASSSGGANTDTQYF.

This clone was found a few times. In DNA form, the CDR3 reads TGTGCCAGCAAGGAGGGACTAGCGGTCGGTGCCTACGAGCAGTACTTC. Its translation is CASKEGLAVGAYEQYF. The genes are TRBV2 and TRBJ2-7, with 11 bases aligning to TRBD2. Germline trimming cut 7 bases from V and 2 bases from J; bases unmatched to any gene: 10. The CDR3 is 16 residues long. From germline, CDR1 is SNHLY and CDR2 FYNNEI.

The sample holds a few counts of this clone. The genes are TRBV4-1 and TRBJ2-3, with TRBD1 as a possible D gene (6 bases). V was cut by 7 bases and J by 6 bases, with 14 bases left in between. Germline lookup yields CDR1 MGHRA and CDR2 YSYEKL. The CDR3 runs to 13 residues. DNA for the CDR3: TGCGCCAGCACCACAACAGGGATGGATACGCAGTATTTT. Its protein product is CASTTTGMDTQYF.

A single count supports this clone. This chain links TRBV5-1 with TRBJ2-1; maybe TRBD1 (6 bases). The CDR3 consists of 16 residues. Germline CDR1 reads SGHRS; CDR2 reads YFSETQ. The V and J ends lost 3 bases and 0 bases respectively, with 13 bases between them. In DNA, the CDR3 is TGCGCCAGCAGCTCGACAGGACCAGACTCCTACAATGAGCAGTTCTTC. It is translated as CASSSTGPDSYNEQFF.

The rearrangement joins TRBV27 to TRBJ2-2, with 9 nucleotides matching TRBD2. V lost 6 bases and J lost 7; bases outside the gene matches: 0. The CDR3 spans 12 residues. Germline CDR1 reads MNHEY; CDR2 reads SMNVEV (reference sequence). CDR3 amino acids: CASRREGGELFF. CDR3 coding DNA: TGTGCCAGCAGGCGGGAGGGCGGGGAGCTGTTTTTT.

This clone was recorded once. The chain recombines TRBV7-9 with TRBJ2-5, with D tentatively TRBD2 (6 bases). Germline values: CDR1 SEHNR, CDR2 FQNEAQ (reference sequence). V was cut by 3 bases and J by 2 bases, with 7 bases left in between. This CDR3 comprises 13 residues. CDR3: CASSFSGQETQYF. CDR3 sequence (DNA): TGTGCCAGCAGCTTTAGCGGTCAAGAGACCCAGTACTTC.

The chain has TRBV5-1 and TRBJ2-3; 13 bases fit TRBD2. The CDR3 is 17 amino acids. In germline, CDR1 is SGHRS, CDR2 YFSETQ. Unmatched junction bases numbered 9, after V lost 3 bases and J lost 5 bases. DNA of the CDR3: TGCGCCAGCAGCTCGGGACTAGCGGGGCGTGCGGTAGATACGCAGTATTTT. This sequence encodes CASSSGLAGRAVDTQYF.